One sample yielded the 30 T cell receptor beta chains listed below, sequenced in a study of blood T cell repertoires in COVID-19. Sequenced by immunoSEQ multiplex PCR; TCRdb stores in-frame clones only, minus some. The data contain hundreds of thousands of clones, 85% to 90% of them singletons. Sequenced: peripheral blood. Every receptor here comes from a woman between 50 and 59 years old with acute or convalescent COVID-19.

V is TRBV12-3 or TRBV12-4 and J is TRBJ2-5; D is ambiguous. V lost 6 bases to trimming and J lost 5 bases, with 13 bases between them. The CDR3 has 13 residues. CDR3 protein: CASSPVRLETQYF. In DNA, the CDR3 is TGTGCCAGCAGCCCGGTCCGATTGGAGACCCAGTACTTC.

The chain joins TRBV7-8 to TRBJ2-2, with 7 bases matching TRBD2. Germline V gene lookup returns CDR1 SGHVS and CDR2 FQNEAQ. This CDR3 has 16 amino acids. The V segment lost 0 bases and the J segment 2 bases; nucleotides outside the gene matches: 3. For the CDR3, the DNA is TGTGCCAGCAGCTTAGCGGGACTAACCAACACCGGGGAGCTGTTTTTT. This sequence encodes CASSLAGLTNTGELFF.

This clone was counted a single time. This rearrangement joins TRBV24-1 to TRBJ2-5; 14 positions match TRBD2. This CDR3 comprises 18 residues. Germline loops: CDR1 KGHDR, CDR2 SFDVKD. V dropped 0 bases and J dropped 1; count of bases not matched to a gene: 3. In DNA form, the CDR3 reads TGTGCCACCAGTGATTTGCCTGGACTAGCGGGGGGCCAAGAGACCCAGTACTTC. It encodes CATSDLPGLAGGQETQYF.

This chain joins TRBV5-1 and TRBJ2-5; 7 positions agree with TRBD2. CDR1 and CDR2 (germline): SGHRS, YFSETQ. Germline trimming cut 3 bases from V and 2 bases from J; bases unmatched to any gene: 1. This CDR3 spans 13 amino acids. The CDR3 reads CASSSGRQETQYF. As DNA, the CDR3 is TGCGCCAGCAGCTCCGGGAGGCAAGAGACCCAGTACTTC. The full variable domain, completed using reference TRBV5-1 and TRBJ2-5, is KAGVTQTPRYLIKTRGQQVTLSCSPISGHRSVSWYQQTPGQGLQFLFEYFSETQRNKGNFPGRFSGRQFSNSRSEMNVSTLELGDSALYLCASSSGRQETQYFGPGTRLLVL.

The chain has TRBV4-3 and TRBJ2-7; D is possibly TRBD2 (6 bases). This CDR3 is 16 amino acids long. The V gene lost 0 bases and the J gene lost 3 bases, with 15 bases spanning the gap. Germline V gene data show CDR1 as LGHNA and CDR2 as YSLEER. The CDR3, as DNA: TGCGCCAGCAGCCAAGATCTCCCGGGACTGGGCTACGAGCAGTACTTC. This gives the protein CASSQDLPGLGYEQYF.

The chain uses TRBV9 and TRBJ1-4; D is possibly TRBD1 (6 bases). The V gene's germline CDR1 is SGDLS and CDR2 YYNGEE. V lost 4 bases to trimming and J lost 8 bases, with 12 bases between them. This CDR3 is 13 amino acids long. CDR3 nucleotide sequence: TGTGCCAGCAGCCAGGGGTTGGAGGAAAAACTGTTTTTT. This gives the protein CASSQGLEEKLFF.

This clone showed up just a few times. The chain combines TRBV2 with TRBJ2-5; perhaps TRBD1 as D (5 bases). The ends were cut back, 4 bases at V and 5 bases at J, with 14 bases in the middle. This CDR3 is 14 amino acids long. From germline, CDR1 is SNHLY and CDR2 FYNNEI. CDR3 sequence: CASSAVRAGETQYF. CDR3 coding DNA: TGTGCCAGCAGTGCTGTCAGGGCAGGGGAGACCCAGTACTTC.

The chain recombines TRBV27 with TRBJ1-1; no clear D gene. The CDR3 has 11 amino acids. Germline V gene lookup returns CDR1 MNHEY and CDR2 SMNVEV (reference sequence). V lost 9 bases to trimming and J lost 5 bases, with 10 bases between them. The CDR3 loop is CASYGRTEAFF. The CDR3 nucleotides read TGTGCCAGTTATGGGAGGACTGAAGCTTTCTTT.

This chain connects TRBV30 to TRBJ2-7; TRBD1 aligns across 7 bases. CDR3 length: 14 residues. Trimming took 3 bases from V and 7 from J; bases not matched to a gene: 12. The germline CDR1 and CDR2 sequences are GTSNPN and SVGIG (reference sequence). The DNA for the CDR3 is TGTGCCTGGAGGGGGACAGCTTCTCGGGGAGAGCAGTACTTC. It yields the protein CAWRGTASRGEQYF.

The rearrangement uses TRBV6-2 or TRBV6-3 and TRBJ2-3; 8 bases are a match to TRBD2. This CDR3 is built from 17 residues. From germline, CDR1 is MNHEY and CDR2 SVGEGT. J gave up 2 bases and V 5 bases, and 12 bases lay outside the gene matches. The CDR3 spells CASSTGGRSGATDTQYF. The CDR3 DNA sequence: TGTGCCAGCAGTACGGGAGGGAGGTCGGGGGCCACAGATACGCAGTATTTT.

This chain joins TRBV13 and TRBJ2-5; 12 positions match TRBD1. This CDR3 has 16 residues. Per the germline V gene, CDR1 is PRHDT and CDR2 is FYEKMQ (reference sequence). Trimming cost V 5 bases and J 5 bases; bases outside gene matches: 9. The CDR3 sequence is CASSTRDRGREETQYF. The CDR3 region has the DNA TGTGCCAGCAGCACGCGGGACAGGGGGCGCGAGGAGACCCAGTACTTC.

This chain connects TRBV9 to TRBJ2-1; 8 bases are a match to TRBD2. The CDR3 totals 15 residues. The germline CDR1 and CDR2 sequences are SGDLS and YYNGEE. The ends lost 4 bases at V and 9 bases at J; junction bases unmatched: 12. The CDR3 DNA is TGTGCCAGCAGCTATGGCTGGCGGGAGGTAAGTGAGCAGTTCTTC. Translated, it gives CASSYGWREVSEQFF.

The count of this clone is one. The chain uses TRBV11-3 and TRBJ2-5; D gene ambiguous. Germline lookup yields CDR1 SGHNT and CDR2 YENEEA. The CDR3 covers 12 residues. The V gene lost 0 bases and the J gene lost 5 bases, with 4 bases spanning the gap. The CDR3 bases are TGTGCCAGCAGCTTAGAGAGGGAGACCCAGTACTTC. This codes for CASSLERETQYF.

In its sample, this clone was seen a few times. This chain uses TRBV25-1 with TRBJ1-2; the match to TRBD1 covers 10 bases. The germline V gene encodes CDR1 MGHDK and CDR2 SYGVNS. The V segment lost 7 bases and the J segment 8 bases; nucleotides outside the gene matches: 7. There are 13 residues in the CDR3. The CDR3 loop is CASTRTGGGGYTF. The CDR3 DNA is TGTGCCAGCACCCGGACAGGGGGAGGGGGCTACACCTTC.

This clone came up a few times. This chain uses TRBV2 with TRBJ2-4; tentative D call: TRBD2 (5 bases). Germline V gene sequence: CDR1 SNHLY, CDR2 FYNNEI. V was cut by 7 bases and J by 9 bases, with 16 bases left in between. The CDR3 length is 13 residues. The CDR3 region is CASTTEPGVIQYF. The CDR3 DNA reads as TGTGCCAGCACCACCGAACCCGGGGTCATTCAGTACTTC.

This clone was recorded once. J is TRBJ2-5 and V is TRBV19, with 9 positions matching TRBD1. The CDR3 runs to 14 residues. J gave up 3 bases and V 7 bases, and 6 bases lay outside the gene matches. Per germline, CDR1 LNHDA and CDR2 SQIVND (reference sequence). The CDR3 DNA reads as TGTGCCAGTACCTACCGGGACAGGGAAGAGACCCAGTACTTC. It codes for CASTYRDREETQYF.

This chain uses TRBV18 with TRBJ2-5; 7 nucleotides line up with TRBD2. Germline loops: CDR1 KGHSH, CDR2 LQKENI. The V and J ends lost 3 bases and 3 bases, in that order; junction bases with no gene match: 1. The CDR3 totals 13 residues. CDR3 in amino acids: CASSPGGEETQYF. The CDR3 DNA is TGTGCCAGCTCACCGGGAGGGGAAGAGACCCAGTACTTC.

The V gene is TRBV20-1, the J gene TRBJ2-3, with 11 bases matching TRBD2. With 3 bases clipped from V and 3 bases from J, the junction kept 2 bases outside the gene matches. The CDR3 loop spans 14 amino acids. Germline values: CDR1 DFQATT, CDR2 SNEGSKA (reference sequence). The DNA for the CDR3 is TGCAGTGCTAGTGCTAGCGGGGGGACAGATACGCAGTATTTT. Amino acids: CSASASGGTDTQYF.

This chain links TRBV28 with TRBJ1-2, with D perhaps matching TRBD1 (5 bases). Deletions cut 2 bases from V and 0 bases from J, with 10 bases between. From germline, CDR1 is MDHEN and CDR2 SYDVKM. CDR3 size: 15 residues. CDR3 nucleotide sequence: TGTGCCAGCAGTTTAGGAGGGGCTGCTAACTATGGCTACACCTTC. The encoded protein is CASSLGGAANYGYTF.

In its sample, this clone was seen once. This chain uses TRBV15 with TRBJ1-2, with 8 bases fitting TRBD1. The germline V gene has CDR1 LNHNV and CDR2 YYDKDF (reference sequence). After removal of 3 bases from V and 3 bases from J, the junction contained 6 bases not matched to a gene. There are 15 residues in the CDR3. The chain's CDR3 is CATSSSGQGDYGYTF. In DNA, the CDR3 is TGTGCCACCAGCAGTAGTGGACAGGGCGACTATGGCTACACCTTC.

The chain carries TRBV30 and TRBJ1-2, with TRBD1 as a possible D gene (5 bases). The CDR3 is 13 amino acids. V lost 7 bases to trimming and J lost 1 base, with 13 bases between them. The V gene's germline CDR1 is GTSNPN and CDR2 SVGIG (reference sequence). The DNA of the CDR3 is TGTGCCTCCCCCAGGGAGGGTAACTATGGCTACACCTTC. This sequence encodes CASPREGNYGYTF.

This sequence joins TRBV30 and TRBJ1-1, with 8 positions matching TRBD1. The J segment lost 5 bases and the V segment lost 7 bases, leaving 9 bases of the junction unmatched. The germline CDR1 and CDR2 sequences are GTSNPN and SVGIG (reference sequence). This CDR3 region has 13 residues. The CDR3 protein is CASDRGLGTEAFF. As DNA, the CDR3 is TGTGCCTCTGACAGGGGTTTAGGGACTGAAGCTTTCTTT.

The rearrangement joins TRBV18 to TRBJ2-2, with a tentative D call TRBD2 (6 bases). This CDR3 is 15 amino acids long. V lost 4 bases, J lost 2 bases, and 11 bases lay in between. Germline loops: CDR1 KGHSH, CDR2 LQKENI. CDR3: CASSQEGSNTGELFF. The CDR3 DNA reads as TGTGCCAGCTCACAGGAGGGCAGCAACACCGGGGAGCTGTTTTTT.

The V and J genes are TRBV30 and TRBJ2-7, with TRBD1 matching 8 bases. Germline values: CDR1 GTSNPN, CDR2 SVGIG (reference sequence). This CDR3 is built from 14 residues. Trimming took 2 bases from V and 1 from J; bases not matched to a gene: 4. The CDR3 loop reads CAWSTGTGSYEQYF. The DNA for the CDR3 is TGTGCCTGGAGTACCGGGACAGGATCCTACGAGCAGTACTTC.

V and J are TRBV19 and TRBJ2-2, with a weak D call TRBD1 (5 bases). Trimming shortened V by 6 bases and J by 6 bases, and 20 bases separated the two germline ends. The CDR3 is 16 amino acids. Germline CDR1 and CDR2: LNHDA and SQIVND (reference sequence). CDR3 sequence reads: CASSLAALKGPGELFF. CDR3 nucleotide sequence: TGTGCCAGTAGCCTGGCAGCTCTTAAGGGGCCCGGGGAGCTGTTTTTT.

This clone was found once. The chain couples TRBV6-6 to TRBJ2-1, with D uncertain. The V end was cut by 5 bases, the J end by 6 bases, with 8 bases between. Germline CDR1 is MNHNY and CDR2 is SVGAGI (reference sequence). This CDR3 region has 12 residues. CDR3 region: CASSTKPNEQFF. The CDR3 coding sequence is TGTGCCAGCAGTACCAAGCCCAATGAGCAGTTCTTC.

The V and J genes are TRBV9 and TRBJ2-3, with TRBD2 matching over 8 bases. This CDR3 spans 15 amino acids. V was pared by 3 bases and J by 6 bases, with 9 bases of the junction left unmatched. Germline V lookup: CDR1 SGDLS, CDR2 YYNGEE. The CDR3 DNA reads TGTGCCAGCAGCGCGGGACTAGGACTACCTGATACGCAGTATTTT. It specifies CASSAGLGLPDTQYF.

Ten or more counts support this clone. This rearrangement joins TRBV3-1 (or the pseudogene TRBV3-2) to TRBJ2-3; 11 positions match TRBD2. CDR1 is LGHDT and CDR2 is YNNKEL in the germline V gene (reference sequence). The CDR3 has 18 residues. V shed 8 bases, J shed 6 bases, and the junction held 19 bases outside the gene matches. The chain's CDR3 is CASQGGTSGRPGADTQYF. CDR3 DNA: TGTGCCAGCCAAGGGGGAACTAGCGGGAGACCAGGGGCCGATACGCAGTATTTT.

The chain joins TRBV5-1 to TRBJ1-2; 10 nucleotides align to TRBD1. V was clipped by 0 bases and J by 4 bases; unmatched bases: 3. Germline CDR1 and CDR2: SGHRS and YFSETQ. This CDR3 is built from 15 residues. CDR3 nucleotide sequence: TGCGCCAGCAGCTTGGGCGGACAGGGGGGCTATGGCTACACCTTC. This encodes CASSLGGQGGYGYTF.

The V call is TRBV6-5, the J call TRBJ2-7; 7 bases are a match to TRBD1. The J segment lost 2 bases and the V segment lost 2 bases, leaving 3 bases of the junction unmatched. CDR3 length: 14 residues. CDR1 and CDR2 (germline): MNHEY, SVGAGI. CDR3 in amino acids: CASSYGQVAYEQYF. In DNA form, the CDR3 reads TGTGCCAGCAGTTACGGACAGGTCGCCTACGAGCAGTACTTC.